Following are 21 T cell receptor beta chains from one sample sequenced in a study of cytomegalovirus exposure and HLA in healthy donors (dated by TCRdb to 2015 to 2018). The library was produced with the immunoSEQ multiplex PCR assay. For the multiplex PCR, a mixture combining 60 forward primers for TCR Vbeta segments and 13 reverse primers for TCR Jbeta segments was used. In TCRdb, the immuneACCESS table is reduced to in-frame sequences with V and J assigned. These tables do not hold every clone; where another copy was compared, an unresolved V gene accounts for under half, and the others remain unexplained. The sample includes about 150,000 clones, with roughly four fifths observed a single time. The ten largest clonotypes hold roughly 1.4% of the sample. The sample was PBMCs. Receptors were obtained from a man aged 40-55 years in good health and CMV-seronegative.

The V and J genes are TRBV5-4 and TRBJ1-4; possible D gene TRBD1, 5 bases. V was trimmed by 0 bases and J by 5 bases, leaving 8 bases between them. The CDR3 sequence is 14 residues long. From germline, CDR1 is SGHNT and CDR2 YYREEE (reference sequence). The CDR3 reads CASSLDRGNEKLFF. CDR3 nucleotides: TGTGCCAGCAGCTTGGATAGGGGCAATGAAAAACTGTTTTTT.

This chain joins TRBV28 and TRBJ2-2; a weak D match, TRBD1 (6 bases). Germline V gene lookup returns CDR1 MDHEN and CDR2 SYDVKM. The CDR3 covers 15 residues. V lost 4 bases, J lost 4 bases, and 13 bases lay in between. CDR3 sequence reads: CASSWDTSSTGELFF. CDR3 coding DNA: TGTGCCAGCAGTTGGGACACCTCGAGCACCGGGGAGCTGTTTTTT.

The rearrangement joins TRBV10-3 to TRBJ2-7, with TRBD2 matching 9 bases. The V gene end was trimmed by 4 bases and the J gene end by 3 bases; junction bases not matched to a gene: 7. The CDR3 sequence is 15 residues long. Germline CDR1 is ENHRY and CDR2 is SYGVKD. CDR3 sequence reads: CAISAGTSSIYEQYF. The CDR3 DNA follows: TGTGCCATCAGTGCGGGGACTAGCAGCATCTACGAGCAGTACTTC.

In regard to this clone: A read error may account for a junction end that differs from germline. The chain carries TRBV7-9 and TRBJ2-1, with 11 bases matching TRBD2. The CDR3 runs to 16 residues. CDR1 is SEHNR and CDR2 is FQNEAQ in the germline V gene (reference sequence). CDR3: CSSSTPTSGNYNEQFF. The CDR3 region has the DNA TGTTCCAGCAGCACACCGACTAGCGGGAACTACAATGAGCAGTTCTTC.

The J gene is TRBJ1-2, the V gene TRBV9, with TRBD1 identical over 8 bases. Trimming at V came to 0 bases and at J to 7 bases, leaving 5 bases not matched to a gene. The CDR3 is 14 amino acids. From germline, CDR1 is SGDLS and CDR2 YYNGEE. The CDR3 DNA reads TGTGCCAGCAGCGTAGCCCAGGGGGCGTTTGGCTACACCTTC. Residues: CASSVAQGAFGYTF.

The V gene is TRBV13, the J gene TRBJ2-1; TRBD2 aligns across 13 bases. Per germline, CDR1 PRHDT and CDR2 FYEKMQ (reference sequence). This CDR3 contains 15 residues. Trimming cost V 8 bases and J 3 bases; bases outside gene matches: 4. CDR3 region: CASGGTSGNYNEQFF. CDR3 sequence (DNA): TGTGCCAGCGGCGGGACTAGCGGGAACTACAATGAGCAGTTCTTC.

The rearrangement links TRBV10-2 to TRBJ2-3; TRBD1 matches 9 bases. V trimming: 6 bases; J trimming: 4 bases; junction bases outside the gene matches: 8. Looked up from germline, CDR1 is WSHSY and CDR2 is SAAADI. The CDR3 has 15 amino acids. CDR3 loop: CASRLQGALPDTQYF. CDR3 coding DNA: TGCGCCAGCAGACTACAGGGGGCTCTACCAGATACGCAGTATTTT.

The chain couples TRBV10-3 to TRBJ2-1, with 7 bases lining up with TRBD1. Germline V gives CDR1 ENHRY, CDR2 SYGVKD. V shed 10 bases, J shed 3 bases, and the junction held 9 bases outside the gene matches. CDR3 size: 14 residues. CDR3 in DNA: TGTGCCACCACCGGGACAGAAGGCTACAATGAGCAGTTCTTC. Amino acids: CATTGTEGYNEQFF.

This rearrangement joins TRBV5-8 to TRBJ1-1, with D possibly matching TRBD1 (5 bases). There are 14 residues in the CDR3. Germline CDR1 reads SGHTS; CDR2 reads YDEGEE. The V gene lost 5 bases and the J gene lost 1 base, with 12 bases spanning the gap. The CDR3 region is CASRSGLRNTEAFF. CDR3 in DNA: TGTGCCAGCAGGTCGGGACTTAGGAACACTGAAGCTTTCTTT.

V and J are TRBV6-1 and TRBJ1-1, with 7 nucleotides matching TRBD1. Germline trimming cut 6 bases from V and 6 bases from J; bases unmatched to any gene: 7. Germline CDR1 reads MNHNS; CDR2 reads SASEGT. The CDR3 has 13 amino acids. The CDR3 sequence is CASSTYRGPEAFF. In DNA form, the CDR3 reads TGTGCCAGCAGCACGTACAGGGGTCCTGAAGCTTTCTTT.

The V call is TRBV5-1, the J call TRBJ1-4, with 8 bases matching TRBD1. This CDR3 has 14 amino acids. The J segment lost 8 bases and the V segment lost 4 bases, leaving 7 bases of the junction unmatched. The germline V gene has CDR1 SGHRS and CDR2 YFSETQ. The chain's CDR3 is CASSLRGREEKLFF. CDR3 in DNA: TGCGCCAGCAGCCTCAGGGGGCGAGAGGAAAAACTGTTTTTT.

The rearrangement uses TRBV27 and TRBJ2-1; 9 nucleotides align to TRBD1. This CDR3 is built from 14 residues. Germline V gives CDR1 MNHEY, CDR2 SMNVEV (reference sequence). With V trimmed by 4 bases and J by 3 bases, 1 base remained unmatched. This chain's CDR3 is CASSWTGDYNEQFF. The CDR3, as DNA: TGTGCCAGCAGTTGGACAGGGGACTACAATGAGCAGTTCTTC.

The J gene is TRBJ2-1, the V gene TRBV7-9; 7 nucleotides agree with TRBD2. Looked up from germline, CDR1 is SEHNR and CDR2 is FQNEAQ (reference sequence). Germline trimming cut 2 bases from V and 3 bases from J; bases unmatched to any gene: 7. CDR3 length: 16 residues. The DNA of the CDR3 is TGTGCCAGCAGCTTACTATCTAGCGGAGACTACAATGAGCAGTTCTTC. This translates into CASSLLSSGDYNEQFF.

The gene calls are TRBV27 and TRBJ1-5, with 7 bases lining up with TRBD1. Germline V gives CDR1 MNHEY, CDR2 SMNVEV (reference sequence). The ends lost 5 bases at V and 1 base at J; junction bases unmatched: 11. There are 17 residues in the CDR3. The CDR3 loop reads CASSRRADRASNQPQHF. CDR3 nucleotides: TGTGCCAGCAGTCGACGGGCCGACAGGGCCAGCAATCAGCCCCAGCATTTT.

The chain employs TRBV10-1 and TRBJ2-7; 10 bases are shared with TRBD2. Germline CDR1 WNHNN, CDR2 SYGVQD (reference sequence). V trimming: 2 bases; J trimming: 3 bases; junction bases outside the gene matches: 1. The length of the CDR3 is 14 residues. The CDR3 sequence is CASSESGRGYEQYF. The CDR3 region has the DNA TGCGCCAGCAGTGAGAGCGGGAGGGGCTACGAGCAGTACTTC.

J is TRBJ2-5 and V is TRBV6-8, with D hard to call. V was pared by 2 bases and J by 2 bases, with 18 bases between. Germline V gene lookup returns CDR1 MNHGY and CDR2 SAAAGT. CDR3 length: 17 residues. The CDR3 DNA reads TGTGCCAGCAGTTACCCTACGAGAGCGCCGGTACAAGAGACCCAGTACTTC. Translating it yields CASSYPTRAPVQETQYF.

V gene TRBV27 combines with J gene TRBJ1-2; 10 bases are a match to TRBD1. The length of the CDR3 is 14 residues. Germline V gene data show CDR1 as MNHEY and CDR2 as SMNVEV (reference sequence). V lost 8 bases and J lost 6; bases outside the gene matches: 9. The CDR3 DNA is TGTGCCAGCCGGGACAGGGGCGAATACGATGGCTACACCTTC. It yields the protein CASRDRGEYDGYTF.

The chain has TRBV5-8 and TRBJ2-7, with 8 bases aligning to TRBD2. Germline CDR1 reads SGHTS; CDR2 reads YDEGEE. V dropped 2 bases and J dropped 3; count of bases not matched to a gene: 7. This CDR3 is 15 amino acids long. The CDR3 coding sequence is TGTGCCAGCAGCTTCAGCAGCGGGAGTCTCTACGAGCAGTACTTC. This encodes CASSFSSGSLYEQYF.

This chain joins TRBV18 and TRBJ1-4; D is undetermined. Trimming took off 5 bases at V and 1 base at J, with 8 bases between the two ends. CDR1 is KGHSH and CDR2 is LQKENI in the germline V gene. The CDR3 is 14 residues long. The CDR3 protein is CASSSGVTNEKLFF. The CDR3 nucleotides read TGTGCCAGCTCATCCGGGGTAACTAATGAAAAACTGTTTTTT.

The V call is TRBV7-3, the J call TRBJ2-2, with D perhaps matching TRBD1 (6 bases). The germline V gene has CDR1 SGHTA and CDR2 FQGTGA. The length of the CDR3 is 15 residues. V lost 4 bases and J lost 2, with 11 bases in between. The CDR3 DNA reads TGTGCCAGCAGCTCCACGGGACAAAACACCGGGGAGCTGTTTTTT. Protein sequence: CASSSTGQNTGELFF.

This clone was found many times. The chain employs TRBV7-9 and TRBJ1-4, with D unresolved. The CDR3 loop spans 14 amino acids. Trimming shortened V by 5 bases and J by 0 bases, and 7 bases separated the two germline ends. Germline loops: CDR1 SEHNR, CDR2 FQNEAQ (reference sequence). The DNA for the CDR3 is TGTGCCAGCAGCATATATGCAACTAATGAAAAACTGTTTTTT. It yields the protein CASSIYATNEKLFF.